The present T cell receptor beta chain was sequenced within a study of blood T cells in healthy people across ages. Whole-study results and caveats: Possibly confounding the expanded clonotype changes was the fact that donor CMV status was unknown.

Every donor provided 7.5 to 10 milliliters of peripheral blood. At least ten counts were recorded for this clonotype. Its antigen is unknown. Next came a second PCR, run for 7 to 11 cycles, which used a sample-barcoded 5' primer along with a J-beta primer mix. The template-switch adaptor, which had 12 random nucleotides, put a tag on each cDNA molecule. Per-sample output comprised a minimum of 3 million paired-end reads containing CDR3. A single record per CDR3 protein comes from TCRdb applying MiXCR to the 5' RACE reads. The sample consists of roughly 1.5 million distinct CDR3 sequences, less than 45% of them appearing once. The CDR3 spans 17 residues. V lost 3 bases, J lost 2 bases, and 5 bases stayed unmatched.

The sample consisted of blood. This clonotype was obtained from a young woman in good health. The gene calls are TRBV12-3 or TRBV12-4 and TRBJ2-3; the match to TRBD2 covers 13 bases. CDR3 sequence: CASSFLGLAGVTDTQYF. CDR3 DNA sequence: TGTGCCAGCAGTTTTCTTGGACTAGCGGGGGTCACAGATACGCAGTATTTT.